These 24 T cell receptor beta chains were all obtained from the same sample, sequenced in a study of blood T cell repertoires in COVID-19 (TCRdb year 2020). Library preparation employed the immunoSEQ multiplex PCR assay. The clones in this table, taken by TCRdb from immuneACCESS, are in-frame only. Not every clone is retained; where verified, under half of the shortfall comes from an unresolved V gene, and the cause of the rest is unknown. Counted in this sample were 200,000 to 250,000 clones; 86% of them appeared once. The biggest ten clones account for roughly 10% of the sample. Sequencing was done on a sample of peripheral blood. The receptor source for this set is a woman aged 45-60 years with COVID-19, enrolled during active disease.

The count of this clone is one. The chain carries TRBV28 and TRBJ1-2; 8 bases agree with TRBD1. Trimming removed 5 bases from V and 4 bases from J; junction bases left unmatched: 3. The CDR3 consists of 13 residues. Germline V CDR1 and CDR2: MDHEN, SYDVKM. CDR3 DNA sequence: TGTGCCAGCAGTCAAGGGACAGGCTATGGCTACACCTTC. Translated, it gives CASSQGTGYGYTF.

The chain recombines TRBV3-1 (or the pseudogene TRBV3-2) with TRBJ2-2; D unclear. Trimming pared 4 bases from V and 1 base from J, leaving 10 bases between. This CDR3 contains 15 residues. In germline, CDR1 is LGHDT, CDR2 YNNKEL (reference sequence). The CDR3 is CASSPRVLNTGELFF. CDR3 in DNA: TGTGCCAGCAGCCCTCGGGTATTGAACACCGGGGAGCTGTTTTTT.

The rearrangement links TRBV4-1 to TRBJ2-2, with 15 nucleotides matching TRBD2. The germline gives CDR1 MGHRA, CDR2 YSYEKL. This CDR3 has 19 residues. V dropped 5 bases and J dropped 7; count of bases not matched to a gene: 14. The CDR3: CASSSPRGLAGGRVGELFF. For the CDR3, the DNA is TGCGCCAGCAGCAGCCCCCGAGGACTAGCGGGGGGGCGGGTCGGGGAGCTGTTTTTT.

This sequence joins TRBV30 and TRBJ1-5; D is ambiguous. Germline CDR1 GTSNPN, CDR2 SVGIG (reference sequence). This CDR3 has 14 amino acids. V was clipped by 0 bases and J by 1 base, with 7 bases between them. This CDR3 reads CAWSVERSNQPQHF. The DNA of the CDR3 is TGTGCCTGGAGTGTAGAACGGAGCAATCAGCCCCAGCATTTT. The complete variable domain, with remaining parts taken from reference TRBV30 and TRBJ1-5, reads SQTIHQWPATLVQPVGSPLSLECTVEGTSNPNLYWYRQAAGRGLQLLFYSVGIGQISSEVPQNLSASRPQDRQFILSSKKLLLSDSGFYLCAWSVERSNQPQHFGDGTRLSIL.

The CDR3: CASSNPTGGNEKLFF. The CDR3 DNA sequence: TGTGCCAGCAGCAACCCGACAGGGGGTAATGAAAAACTGTTTTTT. The V gene is TRBV4-2, the J gene TRBJ1-4; 9 bases line up with TRBD1. The CDR3 is 15 residues long. The germline gives CDR1 LGHNA, CDR2 YNFKEQ. Unmatched junction bases numbered 5, after V lost 5 bases and J lost 4 bases.

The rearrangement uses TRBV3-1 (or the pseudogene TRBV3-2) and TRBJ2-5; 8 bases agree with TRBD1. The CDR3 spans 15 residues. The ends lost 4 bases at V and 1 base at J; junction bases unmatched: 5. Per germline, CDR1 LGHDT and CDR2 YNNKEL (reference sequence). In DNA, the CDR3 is TGTGCCAGCAGCCTGGGAGACAGGGGCCAAGAGACCCAGTACTTC. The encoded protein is CASSLGDRGQETQYF.

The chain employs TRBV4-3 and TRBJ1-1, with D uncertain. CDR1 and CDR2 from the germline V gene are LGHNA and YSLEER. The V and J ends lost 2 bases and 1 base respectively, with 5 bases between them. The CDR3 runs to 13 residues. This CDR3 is CASSQLKNTEAFF. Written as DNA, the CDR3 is TGCGCCAGCAGCCAATTAAAGAACACTGAAGCTTTCTTT.

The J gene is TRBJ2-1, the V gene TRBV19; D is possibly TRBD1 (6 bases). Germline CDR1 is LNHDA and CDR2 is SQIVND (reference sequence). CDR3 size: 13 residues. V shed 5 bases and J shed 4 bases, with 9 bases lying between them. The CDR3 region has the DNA TGTGCCAGTAGTGCGACAGGTTACAATGAGCAGTTCTTC. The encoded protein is CASSATGYNEQFF.

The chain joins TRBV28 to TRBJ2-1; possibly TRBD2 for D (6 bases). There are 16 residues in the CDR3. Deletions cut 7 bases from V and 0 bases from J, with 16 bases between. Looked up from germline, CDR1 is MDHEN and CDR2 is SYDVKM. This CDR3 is CASNPYRGSSYNEQFF. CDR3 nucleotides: TGTGCCAGCAACCCATACCGGGGGAGCTCCTACAATGAGCAGTTCTTC. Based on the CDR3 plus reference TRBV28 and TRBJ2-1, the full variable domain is DVKVTQSSRYLVKRTGEKVFLECVQDMDHENMFWYRQDPGLGLRLIYFSYDVKMKEKGDIPEGYSVSREKKERFSLILESASTNQTSMYLCASNPYRGSSYNEQFFGPGTRLTVL.

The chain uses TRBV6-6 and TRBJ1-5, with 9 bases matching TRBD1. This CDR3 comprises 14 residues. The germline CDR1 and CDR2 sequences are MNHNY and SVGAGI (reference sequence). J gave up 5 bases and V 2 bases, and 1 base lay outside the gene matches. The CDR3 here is CASSYDRGDQPQHF. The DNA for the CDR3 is TGTGCCAGCAGTTACGACAGGGGGGATCAGCCCCAGCATTTT.

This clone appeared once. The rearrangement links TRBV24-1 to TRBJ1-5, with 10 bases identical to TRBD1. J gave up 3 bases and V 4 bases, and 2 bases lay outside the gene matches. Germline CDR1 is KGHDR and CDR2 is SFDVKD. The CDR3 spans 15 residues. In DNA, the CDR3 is TGTGCCACCAGTGACGGGACAGGGGACAATCAGCCCCAGCATTTT. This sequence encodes CATSDGTGDNQPQHF.

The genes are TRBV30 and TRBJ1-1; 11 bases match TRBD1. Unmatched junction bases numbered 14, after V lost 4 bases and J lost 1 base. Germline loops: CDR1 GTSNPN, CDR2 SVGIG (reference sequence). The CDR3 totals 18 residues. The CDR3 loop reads CAWTRFRDRGVGNTEAFF. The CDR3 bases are TGTGCCTGGACCAGATTCCGGGACAGGGGGGTAGGGAACACTGAAGCTTTCTTT.

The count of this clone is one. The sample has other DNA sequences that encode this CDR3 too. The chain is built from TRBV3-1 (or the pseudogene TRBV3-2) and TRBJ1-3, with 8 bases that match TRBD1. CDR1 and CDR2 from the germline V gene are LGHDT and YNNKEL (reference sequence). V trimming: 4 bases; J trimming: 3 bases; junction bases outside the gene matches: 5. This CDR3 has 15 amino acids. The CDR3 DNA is TGTGCCAGCAGCCCGGACAGGGCTAGTGGAAACACCATATATTTT. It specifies CASSPDRASGNTIYF.

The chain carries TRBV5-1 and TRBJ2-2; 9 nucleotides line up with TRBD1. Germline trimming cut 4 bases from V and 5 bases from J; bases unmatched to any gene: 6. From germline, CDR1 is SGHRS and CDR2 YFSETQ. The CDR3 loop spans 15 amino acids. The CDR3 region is CASSVTGGVTGELFF. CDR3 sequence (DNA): TGCGCCAGCAGCGTGACAGGGGGAGTAACCGGGGAGCTGTTTTTT.

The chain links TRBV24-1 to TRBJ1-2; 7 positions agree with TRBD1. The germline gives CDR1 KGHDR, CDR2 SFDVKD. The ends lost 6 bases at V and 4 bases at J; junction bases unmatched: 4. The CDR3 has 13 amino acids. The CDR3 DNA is TGTGCCACCAGTACAGGGGTCGGCTATGGCTACACCTTC. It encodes CATSTGVGYGYTF.

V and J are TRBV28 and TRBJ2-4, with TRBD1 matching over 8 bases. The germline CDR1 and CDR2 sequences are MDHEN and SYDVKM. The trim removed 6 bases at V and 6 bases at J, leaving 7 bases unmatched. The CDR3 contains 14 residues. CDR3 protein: CASSPDRVGNIQYF. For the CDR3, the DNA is TGTGCCAGCAGCCCGGACAGGGTTGGAAACATTCAGTACTTC.

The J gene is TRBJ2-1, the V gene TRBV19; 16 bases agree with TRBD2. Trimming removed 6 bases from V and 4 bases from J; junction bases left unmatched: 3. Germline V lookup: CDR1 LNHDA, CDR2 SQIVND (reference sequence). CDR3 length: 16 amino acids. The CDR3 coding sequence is TGTGCCAGTAGGACGGGACTAGCGGGGGGGTACAATGAGCAGTTCTTC. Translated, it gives CASRTGLAGGYNEQFF. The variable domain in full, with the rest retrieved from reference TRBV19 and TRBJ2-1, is DGGITQSPKYLFRKEGQNVTLSCEQNLNHDAMYWYRQDPGQGLRLIYYSQIVNDFQKGDIAEGYSVSREKKESFPLTVTSAQKNPTAFYLCASRTGLAGGYNEQFFGPGTRLTVL.

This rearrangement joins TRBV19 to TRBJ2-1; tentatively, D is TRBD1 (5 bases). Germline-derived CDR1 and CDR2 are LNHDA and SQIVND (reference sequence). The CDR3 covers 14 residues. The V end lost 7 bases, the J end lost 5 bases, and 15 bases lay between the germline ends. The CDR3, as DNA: TGTGCCAGTAACCCGACCAGGGCTAACAATGAGCAGTTCTTC. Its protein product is CASNPTRANNEQFF.

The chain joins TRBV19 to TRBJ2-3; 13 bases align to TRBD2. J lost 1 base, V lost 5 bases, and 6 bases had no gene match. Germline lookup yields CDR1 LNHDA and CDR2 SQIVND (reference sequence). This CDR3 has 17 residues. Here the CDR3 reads CASSALGLAGGTDTQYF. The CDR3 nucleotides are TGTGCCAGTAGTGCCCTCGGACTAGCGGGGGGCACAGATACGCAGTATTTT.

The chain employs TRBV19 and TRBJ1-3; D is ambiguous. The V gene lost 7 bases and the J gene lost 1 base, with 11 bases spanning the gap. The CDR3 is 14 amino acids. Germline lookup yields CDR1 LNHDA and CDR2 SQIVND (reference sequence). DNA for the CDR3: TGTGCCAGTAAAGAGGGAGTGTCTGGAAACACCATATATTTT. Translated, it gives CASKEGVSGNTIYF.

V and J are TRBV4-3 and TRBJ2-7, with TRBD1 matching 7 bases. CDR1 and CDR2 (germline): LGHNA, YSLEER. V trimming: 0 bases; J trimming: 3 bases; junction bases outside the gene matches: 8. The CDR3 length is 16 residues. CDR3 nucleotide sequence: TGCGCCAGCAGCCAAGAACACCGGGACAGCCTCTACGAGCAGTACTTC. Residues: CASSQEHRDSLYEQYF.

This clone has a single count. The chain's CDR3 is CASSPGQGGDGYTF. The CDR3 DNA reads TGCGCCAGCAGCCCCGGACAGGGGGGAGATGGCTACACCTTC. The genes are TRBV4-3 and TRBJ1-2, with TRBD1 identical over 10 bases. Germline CDR1 reads LGHNA; CDR2 reads YSLEER. V trimming: 4 bases; J trimming: 6 bases; junction bases outside the gene matches: 5. The CDR3 totals 14 residues.

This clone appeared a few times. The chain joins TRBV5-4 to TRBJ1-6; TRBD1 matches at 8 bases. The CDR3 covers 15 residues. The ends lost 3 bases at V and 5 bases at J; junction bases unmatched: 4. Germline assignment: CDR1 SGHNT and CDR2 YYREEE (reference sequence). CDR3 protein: CASSSRTGNNSPLHF. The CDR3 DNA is TGTGCCAGCAGCTCAAGGACAGGGAATAATTCACCCCTCCACTTT.

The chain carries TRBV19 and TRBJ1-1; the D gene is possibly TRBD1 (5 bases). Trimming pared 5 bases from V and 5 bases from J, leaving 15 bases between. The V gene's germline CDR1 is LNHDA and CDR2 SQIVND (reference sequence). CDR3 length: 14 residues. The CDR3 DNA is TGTGCCAGTAGTCCCCGGGGGGGATGGACTGAAGCTTTCTTT. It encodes CASSPRGGWTEAFF.